The 8 T cell receptor beta chains below come from one sample, sequenced in a study of cytomegalovirus exposure and HLA in healthy donors. Primers for the PCR totalled 60 Vbeta and 13 Jbeta. Method: immunoSEQ multiplex PCR; TCRdb's copy keeps in-frame clones and lacks some. Of around 140,000 clones in the sample, around 77% were seen once. The sample taken for sequencing was PBMCs. The receptors were sampled from an older woman in good health and CMV-seronegative.

This chain uses TRBV5-1 with TRBJ1-4; maybe TRBD1 (6 bases). Germline V gives CDR1 SGHRS, CDR2 YFSETQ. Trimming stripped 7 bases from V and 3 bases from J, with 16 bases between. The CDR3 consists of 15 residues. CDR3 bases: TGCGCCAGCTCTGATCCAGGGGTCCCTAATGAAAAACTGTTTTTT. Translating it yields CASSDPGVPNEKLFF.

The rearrangement links TRBV29-1 to TRBJ2-1; D is unresolved. V lost 5 bases to trimming and J lost 0 bases, with 17 bases between them. The CDR3 is 16 amino acids. Looked up from germline, CDR1 is SQVTM and CDR2 is ANQGSEA. The CDR3 sequence: CSVKRRSESSYNEQFF. The CDR3 DNA follows: TGCAGCGTTAAACGCCGCTCTGAGAGCTCCTACAATGAGCAGTTCTTC.

The V call is TRBV10-1, the J call TRBJ1-2, with TRBD1 as a possible D gene (5 bases). V was shortened by 4 bases and J by 7 bases, with 10 bases between the two germline ends. This CDR3 spans 12 amino acids. Per germline, CDR1 WNHNN and CDR2 SYGVQD (reference sequence). DNA of the CDR3: TGCGCCAGCAGTGCAGGGTACGGTGGCTACACCTTC. Protein sequence: CASSAGYGGYTF.

This clone was recorded only once. The genes are TRBV5-1 and TRBJ2-1; D is undetermined. The ends were cut back, 2 bases at V and 8 bases at J, with 11 bases in the middle. Germline V gives CDR1 SGHRS, CDR2 YFSETQ. CDR3 length: 13 amino acids. CDR3 nucleotides: TGCGCCAGCAGCTTACCCTCCCAGGATGAGCAGTTCTTC. Translation: CASSLPSQDEQFF.

The chain couples TRBV7-9 to TRBJ1-1; 7 bases align to TRBD1. J was trimmed by 7 bases and V by 6 bases; bases with no gene match: 5. This CDR3 has 12 residues. The germline gives CDR1 SEHNR, CDR2 FQNEAQ (reference sequence). The CDR3 region is CASRTGDGEAFF. DNA of the CDR3: TGTGCCAGCAGAACAGGGGACGGTGAAGCTTTCTTT. Using reference TRBV7-9 and TRBJ1-1 for the parts outside the CDR3, the full variable domain is DTGVSQNPRHKITKRGQNVTFRCDPISEHNRLYWYRQTLGQGPEFLTYFQNEAQLEKSRLLSDRFSAERPKGSFSTLEIQRTEQGDSAMYLCASRTGDGEAFFGQGTRLTVV.

This sequence joins TRBV7-9 and TRBJ2-1; 8 nucleotides align to TRBD2. Germline V gene sequence: CDR1 SEHNR, CDR2 FQNEAQ (reference sequence). There are 15 residues in the CDR3. After removal of 4 bases from V and 1 base from J, the junction contained 3 bases not matched to a gene. Here the CDR3 DNA reads TGTGCCAGCAGCTCGCGGGGGGAGTCCTACAATGAGCAGTTCTTC. Its protein product is CASSSRGESYNEQFF.

V and J are TRBV7-9 and TRBJ2-3; 10 nucleotides line up with TRBD1. Germline CDR1 and CDR2: SEHNR and FQNEAQ (reference sequence). The CDR3 contains 16 residues. V trimming: 5 bases; J trimming: 4 bases; junction bases outside the gene matches: 9. The CDR3 sequence is CASSPGQGVDADTQYF. In DNA form, the CDR3 reads TGTGCCAGCAGCCCCGGACAGGGGGTCGATGCAGATACGCAGTATTTT.

This chain links TRBV25-1 with TRBJ2-3; 8 positions match TRBD1. CDR1 and CDR2 (germline): MGHDK, SYGVNS. Trimming at V came to 6 bases and at J to 0 bases, leaving 2 bases not matched to a gene. The length of the CDR3 is 14 residues. The CDR3 DNA sequence: TGTGCCAGCAGGGGGACAGGCAGCACAGATACGCAGTATTTT. Protein sequence: CASRGTGSTDTQYF.